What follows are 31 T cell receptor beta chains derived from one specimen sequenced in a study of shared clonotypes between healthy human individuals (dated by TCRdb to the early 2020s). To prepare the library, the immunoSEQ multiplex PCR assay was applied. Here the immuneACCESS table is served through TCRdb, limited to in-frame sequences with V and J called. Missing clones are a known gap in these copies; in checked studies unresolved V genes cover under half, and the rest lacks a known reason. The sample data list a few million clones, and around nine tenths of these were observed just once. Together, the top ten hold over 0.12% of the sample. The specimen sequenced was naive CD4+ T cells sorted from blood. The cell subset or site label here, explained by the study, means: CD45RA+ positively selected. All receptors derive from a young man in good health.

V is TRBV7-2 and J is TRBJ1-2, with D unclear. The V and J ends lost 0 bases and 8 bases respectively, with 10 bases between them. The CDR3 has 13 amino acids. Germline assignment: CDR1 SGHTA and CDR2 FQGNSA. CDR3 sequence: CASSLARELGYTF. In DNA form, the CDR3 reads TGTGCCAGCAGCTTAGCTCGGGAGCTCGGCTACACCTTC.

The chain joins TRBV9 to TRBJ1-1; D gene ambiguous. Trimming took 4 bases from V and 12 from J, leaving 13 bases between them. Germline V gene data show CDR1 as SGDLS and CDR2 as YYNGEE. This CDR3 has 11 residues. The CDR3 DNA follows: TGTGCCAGCAGCATAGGACCCGAGCCTTTCTTT. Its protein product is CASSIGPEPFF. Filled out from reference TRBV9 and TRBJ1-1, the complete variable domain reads DSGVTQTPKHLITATGQRVTLRCSPRSGDLSVYWYQQSLDQGLQFLIQYYNGEERAKGNILERFSAQQFPDLHSELNLSSLELGDSALYFCASSIGPEPFFGQGTRLTVV.

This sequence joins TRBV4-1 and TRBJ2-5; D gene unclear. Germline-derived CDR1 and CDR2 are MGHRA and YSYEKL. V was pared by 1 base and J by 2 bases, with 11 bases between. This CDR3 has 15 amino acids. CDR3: CASSQGLTAQETQYF. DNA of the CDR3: TGCGCCAGCAGCCAAGGGCTAACAGCGCAAGAGACCCAGTACTTC.

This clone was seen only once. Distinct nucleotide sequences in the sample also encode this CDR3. CDR3 in amino acids: CASSLGDSYEQYF. In DNA, the CDR3 is TGTGCCAGCAGCTTAGGGGACAGTTACGAGCAGTACTTC. This chain joins TRBV7-6 and TRBJ2-7; TRBD1 matches 7 bases. This CDR3 is 13 amino acids long. Germline CDR1 is SGHVS and CDR2 is FNYEAQ. With 1 base clipped from V and 4 bases from J, the junction kept 1 base outside the gene matches.

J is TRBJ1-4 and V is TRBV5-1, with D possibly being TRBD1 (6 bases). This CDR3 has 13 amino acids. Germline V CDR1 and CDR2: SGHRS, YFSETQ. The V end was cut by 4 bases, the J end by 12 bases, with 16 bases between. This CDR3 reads CASSPPTGFELFF. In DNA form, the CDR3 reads TGCGCCAGCAGCCCTCCCACAGGGTTTGAACTGTTTTTT.

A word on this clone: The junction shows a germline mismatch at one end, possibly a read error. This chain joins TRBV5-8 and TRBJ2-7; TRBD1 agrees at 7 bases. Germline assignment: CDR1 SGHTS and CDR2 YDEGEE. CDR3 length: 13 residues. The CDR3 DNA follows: TGTGCCAGCAGCCCATCGGACAGGACCAGTAGAGACTTC. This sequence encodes CASSPSDRTSRDF.

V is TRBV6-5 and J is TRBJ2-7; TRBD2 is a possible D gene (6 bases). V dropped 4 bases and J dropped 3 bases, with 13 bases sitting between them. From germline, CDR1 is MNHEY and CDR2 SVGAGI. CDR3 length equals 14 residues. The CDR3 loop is CASSSLTRLYEQYF. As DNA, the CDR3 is TGTGCCAGCAGTTCCCTGACTAGACTCTACGAGCAGTACTTC.

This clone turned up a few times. The CDR3 region has the DNA TGTGCCAGCAGTGAATTGGCGCTACATGGCTACACCTTC. Amino acids: CASSELALHGYTF. The rearrangement joins TRBV25-1 to TRBJ1-2; no reliable D call. The germline gives CDR1 MGHDK, CDR2 SYGVNS. V was shortened by 1 base and J by 6 bases, with 9 bases between the two germline ends. The CDR3 contains 13 residues.

The CDR3 reads CASSQGGLDYNEQFF. The DNA of the CDR3 is TGCGCCAGCAGCCAAGGGGGACTAGACTACAATGAGCAGTTCTTC. The gene calls are TRBV4-1 and TRBJ2-1, with 8 bases lining up with TRBD2. Per germline, CDR1 MGHRA and CDR2 YSYEKL. The CDR3 consists of 15 residues. With V trimmed by 1 base and J by 3 bases, 2 bases remained unmatched.

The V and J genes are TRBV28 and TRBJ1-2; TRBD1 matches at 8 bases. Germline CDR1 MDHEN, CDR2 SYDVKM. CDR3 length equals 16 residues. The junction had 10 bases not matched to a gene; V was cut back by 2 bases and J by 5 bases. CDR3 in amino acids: CASSLGAGQGLYGYTF. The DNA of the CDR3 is TGTGCCAGCAGTTTAGGCGCTGGACAGGGCCTATATGGCTACACCTTC.

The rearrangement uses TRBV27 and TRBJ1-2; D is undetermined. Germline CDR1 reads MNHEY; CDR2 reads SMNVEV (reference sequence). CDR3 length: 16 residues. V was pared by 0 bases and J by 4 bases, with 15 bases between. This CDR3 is CASSLSLSNGAYGYTF. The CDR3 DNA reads TGTGCCAGCAGTTTATCCTTATCCAATGGTGCCTATGGCTACACCTTC.

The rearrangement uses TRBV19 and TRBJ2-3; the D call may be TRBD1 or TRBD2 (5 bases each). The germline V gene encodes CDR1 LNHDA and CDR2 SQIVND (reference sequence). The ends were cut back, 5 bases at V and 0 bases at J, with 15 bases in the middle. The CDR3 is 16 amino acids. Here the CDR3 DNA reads TGTGCCAGTAGTGGGCCCGGGACGCCGAGCACAGATACGCAGTATTTT. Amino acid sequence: CASSGPGTPSTDTQYF.

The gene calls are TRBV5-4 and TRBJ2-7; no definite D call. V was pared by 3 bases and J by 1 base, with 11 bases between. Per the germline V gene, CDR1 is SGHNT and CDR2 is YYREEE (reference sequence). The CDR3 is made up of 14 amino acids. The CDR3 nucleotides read TGTGCCAGCAGCTCCCCGCAGGATTCCTACGAGCAGTACTTC. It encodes CASSSPQDSYEQYF.

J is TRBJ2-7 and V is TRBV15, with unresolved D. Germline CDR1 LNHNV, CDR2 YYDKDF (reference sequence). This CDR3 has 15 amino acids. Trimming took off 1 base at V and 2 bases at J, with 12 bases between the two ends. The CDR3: CATSRAPAATYEQYF. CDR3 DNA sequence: TGTGCCACCAGCAGAGCCCCCGCAGCGACCTACGAGCAGTACTTC.

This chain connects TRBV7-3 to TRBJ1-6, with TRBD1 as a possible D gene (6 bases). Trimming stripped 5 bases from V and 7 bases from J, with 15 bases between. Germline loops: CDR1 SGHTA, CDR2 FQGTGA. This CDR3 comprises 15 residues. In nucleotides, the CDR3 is TGTGCCAGCAGCCCAGATGGACAGATAAATTCACCCCTCCACTTT. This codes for CASSPDGQINSPLHF.

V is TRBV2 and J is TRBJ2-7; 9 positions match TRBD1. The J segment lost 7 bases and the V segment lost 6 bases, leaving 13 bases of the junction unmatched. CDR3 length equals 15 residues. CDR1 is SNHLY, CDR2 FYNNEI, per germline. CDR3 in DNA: TGTGCCAGCAGAGCGGGACAGGGATCGATCCGGGAGCAGTACTTC. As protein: CASRAGQGSIREQYF. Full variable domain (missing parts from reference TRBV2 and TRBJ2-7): EPEVTQTPSHQVTQMGQEVILRCVPISNHLYFYWYRQILGQKVEFLVSFYNNEISEKSEIFDDQFSVERPDGSNFTLKIRSTKLEDSAMYFCASRAGQGSIREQYFGPGTRLTVT.

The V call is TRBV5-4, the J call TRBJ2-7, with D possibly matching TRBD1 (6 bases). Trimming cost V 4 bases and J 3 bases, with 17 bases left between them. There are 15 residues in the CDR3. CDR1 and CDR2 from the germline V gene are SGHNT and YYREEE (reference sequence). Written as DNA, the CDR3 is TGTGCCAGCAGCAGAACCGGGACACGGGACTACGAGCAGTACTTC. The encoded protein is CASSRTGTRDYEQYF.

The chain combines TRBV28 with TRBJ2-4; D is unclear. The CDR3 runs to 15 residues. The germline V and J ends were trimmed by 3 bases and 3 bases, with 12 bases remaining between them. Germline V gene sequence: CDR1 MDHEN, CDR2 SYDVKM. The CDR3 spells CASSFKGKGKNIQYF. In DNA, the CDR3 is TGTGCCAGCAGTTTCAAGGGAAAAGGCAAAAACATTCAGTACTTC.

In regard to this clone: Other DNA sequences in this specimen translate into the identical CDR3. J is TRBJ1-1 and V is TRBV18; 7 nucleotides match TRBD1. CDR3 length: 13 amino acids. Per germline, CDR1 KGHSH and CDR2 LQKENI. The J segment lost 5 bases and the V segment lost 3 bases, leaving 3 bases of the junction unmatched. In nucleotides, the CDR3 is TGTGCCAGCTCACCCGTCAGGGGGACTGAAGCTTTCTTT. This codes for CASSPVRGTEAFF.

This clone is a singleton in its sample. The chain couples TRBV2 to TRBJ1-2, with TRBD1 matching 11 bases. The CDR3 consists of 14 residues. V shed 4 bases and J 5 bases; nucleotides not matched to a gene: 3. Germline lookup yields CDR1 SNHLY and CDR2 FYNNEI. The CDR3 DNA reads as TGTGCCAGCAGTGGGACAGGGGGCGCGTATGGCTACACCTTC. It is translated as CASSGTGGAYGYTF.

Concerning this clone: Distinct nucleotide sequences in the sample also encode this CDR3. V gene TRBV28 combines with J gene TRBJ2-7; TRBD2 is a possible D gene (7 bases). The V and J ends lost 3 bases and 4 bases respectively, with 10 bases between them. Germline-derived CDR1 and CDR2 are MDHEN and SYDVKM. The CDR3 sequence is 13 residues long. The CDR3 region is CASSLRGPYEQYF. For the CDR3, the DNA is TGTGCCAGCAGTTTGCGGGGGCCGTACGAGCAGTACTTC.

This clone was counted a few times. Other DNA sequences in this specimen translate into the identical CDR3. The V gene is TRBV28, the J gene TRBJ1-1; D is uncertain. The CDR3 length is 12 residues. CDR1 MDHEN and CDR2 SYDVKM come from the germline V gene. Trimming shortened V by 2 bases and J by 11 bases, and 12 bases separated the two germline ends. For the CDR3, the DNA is TGTGCCAGCAGTTTAGGTACCGGGCGGGCTTTCTTT. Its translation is CASSLGTGRAFF.

CDR3: CASSLLDNYGYTF. The DNA of the CDR3 is TGTGCCAGCAGCTTGCTGGACAACTATGGCTACACCTTC. The rearrangement uses TRBV5-4 and TRBJ1-2; D uncertain. This CDR3 is built from 13 residues. CDR1 and CDR2 from the germline V gene are SGHNT and YYREEE (reference sequence). The V and J ends lost 1 base and 2 bases respectively, with 6 bases between them.

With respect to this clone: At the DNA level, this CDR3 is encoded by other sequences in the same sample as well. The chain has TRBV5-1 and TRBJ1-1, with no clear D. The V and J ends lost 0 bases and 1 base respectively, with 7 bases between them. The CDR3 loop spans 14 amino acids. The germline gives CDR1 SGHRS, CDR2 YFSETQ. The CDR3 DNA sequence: TGCGCCAGCAGCTTGGGAAGGGCGAACACTGAAGCTTTCTTT. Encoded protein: CASSLGRANTEAFF.

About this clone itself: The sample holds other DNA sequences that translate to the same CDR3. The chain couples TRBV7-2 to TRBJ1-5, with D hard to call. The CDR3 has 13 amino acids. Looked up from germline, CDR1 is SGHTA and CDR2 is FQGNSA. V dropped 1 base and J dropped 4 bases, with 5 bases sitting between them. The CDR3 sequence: CASSLVGNQPQHF. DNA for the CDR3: TGTGCCAGCAGCTTAGTGGGGAATCAGCCCCAGCATTTT.

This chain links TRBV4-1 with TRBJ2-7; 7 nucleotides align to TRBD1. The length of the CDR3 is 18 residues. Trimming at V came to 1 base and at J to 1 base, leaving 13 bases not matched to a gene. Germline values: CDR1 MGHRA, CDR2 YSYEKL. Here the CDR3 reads CASSQVLGTVNRSYEQYF. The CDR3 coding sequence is TGCGCCAGCAGCCAAGTTTTGGGGACAGTCAACCGATCCTACGAGCAGTACTTC.

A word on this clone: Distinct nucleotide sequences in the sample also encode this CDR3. The CDR3 spells CASSSPGGYEQYF. CDR3 in DNA: TGTGCCAGCAGCTCGCCGGGAGGGTATGAGCAGTACTTC. The chain joins TRBV7-2 to TRBJ2-7; 8 nucleotides match TRBD2. Germline CDR1 reads SGHTA; CDR2 reads FQGNSA. The ends lost 4 bases at V and 7 bases at J; junction bases unmatched: 6. The CDR3 is made up of 13 amino acids.

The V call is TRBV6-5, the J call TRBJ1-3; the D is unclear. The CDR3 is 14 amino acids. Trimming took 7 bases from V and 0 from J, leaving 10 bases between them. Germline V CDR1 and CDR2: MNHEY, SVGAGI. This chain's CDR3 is CASTTWGSGNTIYF. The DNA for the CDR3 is TGTGCCAGCACCACATGGGGCTCTGGAAACACCATATATTTT.

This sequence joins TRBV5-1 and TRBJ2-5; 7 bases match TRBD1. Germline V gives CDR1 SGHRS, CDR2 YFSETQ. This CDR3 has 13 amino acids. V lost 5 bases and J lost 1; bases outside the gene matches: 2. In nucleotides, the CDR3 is TGCGCCAGCAGTGGGGACAGCCAAGAGACCCAGTACTTC. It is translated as CASSGDSQETQYF.

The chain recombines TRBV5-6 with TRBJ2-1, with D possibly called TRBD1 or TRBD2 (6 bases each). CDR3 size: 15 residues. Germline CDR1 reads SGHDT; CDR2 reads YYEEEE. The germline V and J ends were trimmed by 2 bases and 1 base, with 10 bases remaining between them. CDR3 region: CASSFGGQSYNEQFF. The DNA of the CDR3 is TGTGCCAGCAGCTTTGGGGGGCAATCCTACAATGAGCAGTTCTTC.

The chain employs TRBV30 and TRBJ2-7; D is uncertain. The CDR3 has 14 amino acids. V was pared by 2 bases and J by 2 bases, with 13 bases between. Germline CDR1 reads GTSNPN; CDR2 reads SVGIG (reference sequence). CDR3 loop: CAWSTAKATYEQYF. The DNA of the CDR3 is TGTGCCTGGAGTACGGCCAAGGCCACCTACGAGCAGTACTTC. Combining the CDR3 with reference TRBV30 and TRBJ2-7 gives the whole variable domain SQTIHQWPATLVQPVGSPLSLECTVEGTSNPNLYWYRQAAGRGLQLLFYSVGIGQISSEVPQNLSASRPQDRQFILSSKKLLLSDSGFYLCAWSTAKATYEQYFGPGTRLTVT.